This TCR beta chain was identified during a study of PD-1 blockade in classical Hodgkin lymphoma. As for the study in general: Patients were given intravenous nivolumab, 3 mg/kg, every 2 weeks. Findings and limits, study-wide: Compared with baseline, CD4+ but not CD8+ TCR diversity had risen significantly by C4D1.

Here immunoSEQ multiplex PCR was the method, and the copy in TCRdb shows in-frame clones only, minus some. The data show approximately 61,000 clones, around 90% seen once. On this clone itself: Its antigen is unidentified.

The time point was: cycle 4 day 1 (C4D1), after about 6 weeks of nivolumab. Each patient relapsed following autologous stem cell transplantation, and prior brentuximab vedotin exposure differed. Trimming left V 1 base short and J 0 bases short, with 9 bases between. The CDR3 is made up of 15 amino acids. Germline CDR1 reads SGHTA; CDR2 reads FQGNSA. Sample: peripheral blood mononuclear cells (PBMCs), taken before the fourth cycle of nivolumab. The sequence derives from a human donor with classical Hodgkin lymphoma. The rearrangement links TRBV7-2 to TRBJ1-2; D is undetermined. The CDR3 nucleotides are TGTGCCAGCAGCTTAGGGGGTATTACTAACTATGGCTACACCTTC. This gives the protein CASSLGGITNYGYTF.